This TCR beta chain was found in a study of T cells in localized non-small cell lung cancer. TCRdb's table, derived via immunoSEQ multiplex PCR, lists solely in-frame clones and lacks some. The sample consists of 130,000 or so clones, 70% to 90% of them appearing once. Findings and caveats of the study: It was uninvolved adjacent lung that showed the highest T cell clonality, exceeding tumor.

CDR1 and CDR2 (germline): LNHDA, SQIVND (reference sequence). The length of the CDR3 is 13 residues. V was cut by 3 bases and J by 5 bases, with 10 bases left in between. For this clone: Its target is not known.

The rearrangement uses TRBV19 and TRBJ2-5; D is undetermined. Sequencing used peripheral blood, obtained before any cancer treatment. The TCR comes from a female donor of 60 years or more with stage I lung adenocarcinoma. The DNA for the CDR3 is TGTGCCAGTAGTATTTCTGGGTTTGAGACCCAGTACTTC. It codes for CASSISGFETQYF.